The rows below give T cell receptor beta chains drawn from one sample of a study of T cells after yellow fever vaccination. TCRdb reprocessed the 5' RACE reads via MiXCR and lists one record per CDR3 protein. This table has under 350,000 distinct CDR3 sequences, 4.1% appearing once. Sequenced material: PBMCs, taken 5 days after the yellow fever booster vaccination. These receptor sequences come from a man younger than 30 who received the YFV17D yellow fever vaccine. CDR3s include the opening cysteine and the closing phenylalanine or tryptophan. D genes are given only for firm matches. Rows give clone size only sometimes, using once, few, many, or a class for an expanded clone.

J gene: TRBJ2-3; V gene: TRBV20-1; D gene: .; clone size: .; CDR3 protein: CSALGDSNTDTQYF; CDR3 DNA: TGCAGTGCGCTGGGGGACTCGAACACAGATACGCAGTATTTT
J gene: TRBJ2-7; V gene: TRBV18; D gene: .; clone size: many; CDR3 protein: CASSPAGRGRTLGEQYF; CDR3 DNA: TGTGCCAGCTCACCCGCCGGTCGAGGACGGACCCTCGGAGAGCAGTACTTC
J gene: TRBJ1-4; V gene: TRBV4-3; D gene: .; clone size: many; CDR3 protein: CASSQDRGQDYEKLFF; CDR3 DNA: TGCGCCAGCAGCCAAGATCGGGGCCAGGACTATGAAAAACTGTTTTTT
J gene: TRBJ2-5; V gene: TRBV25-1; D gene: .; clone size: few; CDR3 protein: CASMDFLQETQYF; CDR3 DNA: TGTGCCAGCATGGACTTCCTGCAAGAGACCCAGTACTTC
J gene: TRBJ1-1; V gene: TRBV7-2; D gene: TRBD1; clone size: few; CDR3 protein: CASSLEGQGDTEAFF; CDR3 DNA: TGTGCCAGCAGCTTAGAAGGACAGGGGGACACTGAAGCTTTCTTT
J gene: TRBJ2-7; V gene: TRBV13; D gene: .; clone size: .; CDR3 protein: CASSLSRGAYEQYF; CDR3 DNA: TGTGCCAGCAGCTTAAGCAGGGGAGCCTACGAGCAGTACTTC
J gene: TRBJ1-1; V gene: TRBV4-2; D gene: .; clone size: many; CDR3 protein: CASSLDQGRTEAFF; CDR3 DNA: TGTGCCAGCAGCCTAGATCAGGGAAGGACTGAAGCTTTCTTT
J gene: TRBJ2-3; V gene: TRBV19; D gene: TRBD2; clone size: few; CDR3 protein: CASSTLERGHGHF; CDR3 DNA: TGTGCCAGTAGTACCCTTGAGCGGGGGCATGGACATTTT
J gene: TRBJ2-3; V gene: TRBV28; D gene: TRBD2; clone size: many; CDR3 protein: CASSLAGGHTDTQYF; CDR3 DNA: TGTGCCAGCAGTTTAGCGGGGGGGCACACAGATACGCAGTATTTT
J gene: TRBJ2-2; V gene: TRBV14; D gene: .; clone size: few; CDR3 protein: CASSQVWVVPGELFF; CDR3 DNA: TGTGCCAGCAGCCAAGTTTGGGTGGTCCCCGGGGAGCTGTTTTTT
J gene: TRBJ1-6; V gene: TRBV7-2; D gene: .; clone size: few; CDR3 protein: CASSLMGVSSPLHF; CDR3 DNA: TGTGCCAGCAGCTTAATGGGAGTAAGCTCACCCCTCCACTTT
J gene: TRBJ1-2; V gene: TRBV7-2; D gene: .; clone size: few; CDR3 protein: CASSLELRGSRGYTF; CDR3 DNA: TGTGCCAGCAGCTTAGAGCTGAGGGGCTCAAGGGGCTACACCTTC
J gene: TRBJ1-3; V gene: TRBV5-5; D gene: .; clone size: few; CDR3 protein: CASSPAGNSGNTIYF; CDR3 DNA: TGTGCCAGCAGTCCGGCCGGGAACTCTGGAAACACCATATATTTT
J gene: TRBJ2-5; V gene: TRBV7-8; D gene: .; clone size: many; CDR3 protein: CASSFGPQETQYF; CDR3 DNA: TGTGCCAGCAGCTTTGGCCCACAAGAGACCCAGTACTTC
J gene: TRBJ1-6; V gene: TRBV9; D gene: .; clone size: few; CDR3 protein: CASSVGNWGGSPLHF; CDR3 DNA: TGTGCCAGCAGCGTAGGAAATTGGGGAGGATCACCCCTCCACTTT
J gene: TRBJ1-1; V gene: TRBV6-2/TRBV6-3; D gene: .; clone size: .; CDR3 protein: CAAVSGGKFGEAFF; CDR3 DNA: TGTGCCGCCGTATCGGGAGGGAAATTCGGAGAAGCTTTCTTT
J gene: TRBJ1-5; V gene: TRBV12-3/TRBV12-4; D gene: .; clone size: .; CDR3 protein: CASTLRGSYQPQHF; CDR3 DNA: TGTGCCAGCACCCTTAGGGGGTCTTATCAGCCCCAGCATTTT
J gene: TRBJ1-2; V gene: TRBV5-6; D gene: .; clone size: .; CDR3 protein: CASSEDRRPNTF; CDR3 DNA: TGTGCCAGCAGCGAGGACCGCCGTCCAAACACCTTC
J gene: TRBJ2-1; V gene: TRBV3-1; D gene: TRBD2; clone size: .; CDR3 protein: CASSQVAGVANEQFF; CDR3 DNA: TGTGCCAGCAGCCAAGTAGCGGGGGTCGCTAATGAGCAGTTCTTC
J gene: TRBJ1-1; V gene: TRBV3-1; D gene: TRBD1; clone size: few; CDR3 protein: CASSHGDRVYTEAFF; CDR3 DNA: TGTGCCAGCAGCCATGGGGACAGAGTATACACTGAAGCTTTCTTT
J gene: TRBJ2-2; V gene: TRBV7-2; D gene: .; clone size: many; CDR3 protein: CASSFSRLGTGELFF; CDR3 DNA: TGTGCCAGCAGCTTTTCAAGGTTGGGCACCGGGGAGCTGTTTTTT
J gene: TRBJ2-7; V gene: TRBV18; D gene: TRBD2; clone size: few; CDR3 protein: CASSAAQRGEGEQYF; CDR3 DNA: TGTGCCAGCTCAGCCGCCCAGCGGGGGGAAGGCGAGCAGTACTTC
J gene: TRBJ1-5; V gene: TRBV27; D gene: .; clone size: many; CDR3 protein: CASSLLPGAPEEHF; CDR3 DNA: TGTGCCAGCAGTTTATTACCAGGGGCCCCGGAGGAGCATTTT
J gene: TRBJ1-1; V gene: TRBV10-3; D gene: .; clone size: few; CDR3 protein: CAISERGVGALNTEAFF; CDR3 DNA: TGTGCCATCAGTGAGAGGGGGGTCGGGGCCCTGAACACTGAAGCTTTCTTT
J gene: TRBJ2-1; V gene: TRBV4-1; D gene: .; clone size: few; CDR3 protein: CASSQPQTGIAQFF; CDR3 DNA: TGCGCCAGCAGCCAGCCCCAAACAGGGATCGCGCAGTTCTTC
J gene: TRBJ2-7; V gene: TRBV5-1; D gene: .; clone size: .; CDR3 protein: CASSTIPGPRNEQYF; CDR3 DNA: TGCGCCAGCAGCACCATACCGGGACCGCGAAACGAGCAGTACTTC